This T cell receptor beta chain was sequenced for a study of blood T cell repertoires in COVID-19. TCRdb's copy holds only in-frame clones and misses some; the assay was immunoSEQ multiplex PCR. The sample yields approximately 260,000 clones, approximately 85% seen once. The CDR3 length is 17 residues. Per the germline V gene, CDR1 is SGHTA and CDR2 is FQGNSA. V was clipped by 2 bases and J by 4 bases, with 20 bases between them. This sequence was found in a woman aged 55 to 70 with active or convalescent COVID-19. Sequenced input: peripheral blood. The chain links TRBV7-2 to TRBJ2-5; tentatively, D is TRBD1 (6 bases). This chain's CDR3 is CASSLHGQGSQRETQYF. For the CDR3, the DNA is TGTGCCAGCAGCTTACACGGCCAGGGGTCCCAACGAGAGACCCAGTACTTC.